These T cell receptor beta chains were read from a single sample in a study of T cell repertoires in cytomegalovirus infection. Their antigen targets remain unknown. TCRdb redid the calling of the reads with MiXCR, one entry per CDR3 protein. Of approximately 600,000 distinct CDR3 sequences listed, 40% were seen once; the top ten hold about half. Sequences were derived from cultured PBMCs, sampled from culture after CMV antigen stimulation. These receptors originate from a human donor in good health (CMV status not recorded). Some clones in this sample may be carry-over from other donors' samples. Both conserved end residues are part of each CDR3. Each record gives: clone size, V gene, J gene, D gene, CDR3 DNA, CDR3 protein. The D gene is left open where the match is weak. The size field is filled for only some rows; it gives once, few, many or a size class.

clone size: .; V gene: TRBV4-3; J gene: TRBJ1-2; D gene: .; CDR3 DNA: TGCGCCAGCAGCTATTCACGGGGGCAGGTCTATGGCTACACCTTC; CDR3 protein: CASSYSRGQVYGYTF
clone size: .; V gene: TRBV2; J gene: TRBJ1-5; D gene: .; CDR3 DNA: TGTGCCAGCAGTGAGGGAAGATTTAATCTAGATCAGCCCCAGCATTTT; CDR3 protein: CASSEGRFNLDQPQHF
clone size: .; V gene: TRBV6-1; J gene: TRBJ2-3; D gene: .; CDR3 DNA: TGTGCCAGCAGTGATCGGGGCCCCACAGATACGCAGTATTTT; CDR3 protein: CASSDRGPTDTQYF
clone size: .; V gene: TRBV12-3/TRBV12-4; J gene: TRBJ1-2; D gene: .; CDR3 DNA: TGTGCCAGCAGTTTAATCTTAGTCAGCTCACCCGGTGGCTACACCTTC; CDR3 protein: CASSLILVSSPGGYTF
clone size: .; V gene: TRBV5-3; J gene: TRBJ2-1; D gene: .; CDR3 DNA: TGTGCCAGCAGCTTGGCAGTGTACCACCATGACAATGAGCAGTTCTTC; CDR3 protein: CASSLAVYHHDNEQFF
clone size: many; V gene: TRBV6-6; J gene: TRBJ2-2; D gene: .; CDR3 DNA: TGTGCCAGCAGTTACTCCAGCGGAAGGATCGGGGAGCTGTTTTTT; CDR3 protein: CASSYSSGRIGELFF
clone size: few; V gene: TRBV7-8; J gene: TRBJ2-3; D gene: .; CDR3 DNA: TGTGCCAGCAGCCCCTATACGGGCGATACGCAGTATTTT; CDR3 protein: CASSPYTGDTQYF
clone size: many; V gene: TRBV7-6; J gene: TRBJ2-1; D gene: .; CDR3 DNA: TGTGCCAGCAGCTGGTCTGGGGCGGTCCCCTCGCATGAGCAGTTCTTC; CDR3 protein: CASSWSGAVPSHEQFF
clone size: once; V gene: TRBV10-3; J gene: TRBJ1-1; D gene: TRBD1; CDR3 DNA: TGTGCCATCAGTGAGTCGAGGGGGCGAGGTGAAGCTTTCTTT; CDR3 protein: CAISESRGRGEAFF
clone size: many; V gene: TRBV12-3/TRBV12-4; J gene: TRBJ1-1; D gene: TRBD1; CDR3 DNA: TGTGCCAGCAGCTTGACAGGGTCCACTGAAGCTTTCTTT; CDR3 protein: CASSLTGSTEAFF
clone size: many; V gene: TRBV7-2; J gene: TRBJ2-3; D gene: TRBD2; CDR3 DNA: TGTGCCAGCAGCTTAGGTTCCAGCGGGAGGGGGGCAGATACGCAGTATTTT; CDR3 protein: CASSLGSSGRGADTQYF
clone size: .; V gene: TRBV2; J gene: TRBJ2-1; D gene: TRBD2; CDR3 DNA: TGTGCCAGCAGCTTTAGCGGGGGGATGTGGAATGAGCAGTTCTTC; CDR3 protein: CASSFSGGMWNEQFF
clone size: few; V gene: TRBV12-3/TRBV12-4; J gene: TRBJ1-1; D gene: .; CDR3 DNA: TGTGCCAGCAGTTACATGTCTGATGGAAGCACTGAAGCTTTCTTT; CDR3 protein: CASSYMSDGSTEAFF
clone size: .; V gene: TRBV2; J gene: TRBJ2-7; D gene: TRBD1; CDR3 DNA: TGTGCCAGCAGGGGGGACAGGGACTACGAGCAGTACTTC; CDR3 protein: CASRGDRDYEQYF
clone size: .; V gene: TRBV7-2; J gene: TRBJ2-1; D gene: .; CDR3 DNA: TGTGCCAGCAGCTTATTCGGGAGAGAAGGGGGCGCTTATAAGTACAATGAGCAGTTCTTC; CDR3 protein: CASSLFGREGGAYKYNEQFF
clone size: many; V gene: TRBV2; J gene: TRBJ1-5; D gene: .; CDR3 DNA: TGTGCCAGCAGTGAACACCTGGGACTACAATTAGGCAATCAGCCCCAGCATTTT; CDR3 protein: CASSEHLGLQLGNQPQHF
clone size: few; V gene: TRBV7-2; J gene: TRBJ2-3; D gene: .; CDR3 DNA: TGTGCCAGCAGTAAAAGGGTGGGTGGAACCACAGATACGCAGTATTTT; CDR3 protein: CASSKRVGGTTDTQYF
clone size: few; V gene: TRBV7-2; J gene: TRBJ2-3; D gene: TRBD2; CDR3 DNA: TGTGCCAGCAGCTTAGTGGCGGGAGGTGCCACAGATACGCAGTATTTT; CDR3 protein: CASSLVAGGATDTQYF
clone size: few; V gene: TRBV7-9; J gene: TRBJ2-2; D gene: TRBD1; CDR3 DNA: TGTGCCAGCAGCTCGGGACAGGTCAACACCGGGGAGCTGTTTTTT; CDR3 protein: CASSSGQVNTGELFF
clone size: few; V gene: TRBV28; J gene: TRBJ2-5; D gene: .; CDR3 DNA: TGTGCCAGCAGTTTAGGGTCGTCGCGGGGAGAGACCCAGTACTTC; CDR3 protein: CASSLGSSRGETQYF
clone size: .; V gene: TRBV27; J gene: TRBJ2-1; D gene: TRBD2; CDR3 DNA: TGTGCCAGCAGTTCCCCGGGAGGTGACCGAGACAATGAGCAGTTCTTC; CDR3 protein: CASSSPGGDRDNEQFF
clone size: few; V gene: TRBV4-1; J gene: TRBJ1-2; D gene: .; CDR3 DNA: TGCGCCAGCAGCCAGTCTGGGGGGACCTATGGCTACACCTTC; CDR3 protein: CASSQSGGTYGYTF
clone size: .; V gene: TRBV7-8; J gene: TRBJ2-5; D gene: TRBD2; CDR3 DNA: TGTGCCAGCATCGTAAACGGGGCTAGCGGGAGTGGGGGATGGACCCAGTACTTC; CDR3 protein: CASIVNGASGSGGWTQYF
clone size: few; V gene: TRBV27; J gene: TRBJ1-2; D gene: TRBD1; CDR3 DNA: TGTGCCAGCAGTACCTCCCGGACAGGGGGGCTAGGAGGCTACACCTTC; CDR3 protein: CASSTSRTGGLGGYTF
clone size: .; V gene: TRBV2; J gene: TRBJ2-1; D gene: .; CDR3 DNA: TGTGCCAGCAGCCGATCCTACCGCTCCTACAATGAGCAGTTCTTC; CDR3 protein: CASSRSYRSYNEQFF
clone size: few; V gene: TRBV6-1; J gene: TRBJ1-5; D gene: .; CDR3 DNA: TGTGCCACCGAGTCGGCCGGCCCCCAGCATTTT; CDR3 protein: CATESAGPQHF
clone size: few; V gene: TRBV4-1; J gene: TRBJ1-1; D gene: .; CDR3 DNA: TGCGCCAGCAGCCAAGAAATGTTGCAGGACCTGGGGAACACTGAAGCTTTCTTT; CDR3 protein: CASSQEMLQDLGNTEAFF
clone size: few; V gene: TRBV11-3; J gene: TRBJ2-2; D gene: TRBD2; CDR3 DNA: TGTGCCAGCAGCTTAGATATCAGACTAGCGGGGAACACCGGGGAGCTGTTTTTT; CDR3 protein: CASSLDIRLAGNTGELFF
clone size: .; V gene: TRBV7-6; J gene: TRBJ2-7; D gene: .; CDR3 DNA: TGTGCCAGCAGCTTAGGGGTCCGGGGGCAAAACGAGCAGTACTTC; CDR3 protein: CASSLGVRGQNEQYF
clone size: .; V gene: TRBV20-1; J gene: TRBJ1-2; D gene: .; CDR3 DNA: TGCAGTGCGTGGGACCGGACTATTGGCTACACCTTC; CDR3 protein: CSAWDRTIGYTF
clone size: once; V gene: TRBV20-1; J gene: TRBJ2-2; D gene: TRBD1; CDR3 DNA: TGCAGTGCAAGACAGGGGGGGAACACCGGGGAGCTGTTTTTT; CDR3 protein: CSARQGGNTGELFF
clone size: .; V gene: TRBV7-8; J gene: TRBJ2-5; D gene: TRBD2; CDR3 DNA: TGTGCCAGCAGCTCCGGGACTAGGGGAGAGACCCAGTACTTC; CDR3 protein: CASSSGTRGETQYF
clone size: .; V gene: TRBV29-1; J gene: TRBJ2-1; D gene: TRBD2; CDR3 DNA: TGCAGCGTCGCCCGGAGACTAGCGGGACGTGAGCAGTTCTTC; CDR3 protein: CSVARRLAGREQFF
clone size: few; V gene: TRBV6-8; J gene: TRBJ2-5; D gene: .; CDR3 DNA: TGTGCCAGCAGTCGGTCCACCCCGTCGGAGACCCAGTACTTC; CDR3 protein: CASSRSTPSETQYF
clone size: .; V gene: TRBV15; J gene: TRBJ1-1; D gene: .; CDR3 DNA: TGTGCCACCAGCAGCCGGGACACCGGGACCACTGAAGCTTTCTTT; CDR3 protein: CATSSRDTGTTEAFF
clone size: .; V gene: TRBV12-3/TRBV12-4; J gene: TRBJ2-7; D gene: TRBD1; CDR3 DNA: TGTGCCAGCAGCCTTCGGGTTTGGGACAGTGTCACCGTGGGGCCCTACGAGCAGTACTTC; CDR3 protein: CASSLRVWDSVTVGPYEQYF
clone size: many; V gene: TRBV12-3/TRBV12-4; J gene: TRBJ1-1; D gene: .; CDR3 DNA: TGTGCCAGCAGTTTACAGGGTAGGGTAACTGAAGCTTTCTTT; CDR3 protein: CASSLQGRVTEAFF
clone size: .; V gene: TRBV7-2; J gene: TRBJ2-2; D gene: TRBD2; CDR3 DNA: TGTGCCAGCAGTTTAATAGCGGGAGGGCCAGCCGGGGAGCTGTTTTTT; CDR3 protein: CASSLIAGGPAGELFF
clone size: few; V gene: TRBV7-2; J gene: TRBJ2-3; D gene: TRBD2; CDR3 DNA: TGTGCCAGCAGCCGGACTAGCGGGAAGACAGATACGCAGTATTTT; CDR3 protein: CASSRTSGKTDTQYF
clone size: .; V gene: TRBV7-2; J gene: TRBJ2-7; D gene: TRBD1; CDR3 DNA: TGTGCCAGCAGCTTAGTAACAGGGGGCGGTCACGAGCAGTACTTC; CDR3 protein: CASSLVTGGGHEQYF
clone size: .; V gene: TRBV18; J gene: TRBJ2-7; D gene: TRBD1; CDR3 DNA: TGTGCCAGCTCACTCTCAACAGGGGCTCTCTACGAGCAGTACTTC; CDR3 protein: CASSLSTGALYEQYF
clone size: .; V gene: TRBV28; J gene: TRBJ2-6; D gene: .; CDR3 DNA: TGTGCCAGCAGTACCCCAGGGAGCGGGGCCAACGTCCTGACTTTC; CDR3 protein: CASSTPGSGANVLTF
clone size: .; V gene: TRBV20-1; J gene: TRBJ2-3; D gene: .; CDR3 DNA: TGCAGTGCCCAGCGAGGGCACCAAGATACGCAGTATTTT; CDR3 protein: CSAQRGHQDTQYF
clone size: .; V gene: TRBV2; J gene: TRBJ2-4; D gene: TRBD2; CDR3 DNA: TGTGCCAGCAGTGAAAGCCTAGCGGGAGGGCAGAACATTCAGTACTTC; CDR3 protein: CASSESLAGGQNIQYF
clone size: .; V gene: TRBV18; J gene: TRBJ1-2; D gene: TRBD1; CDR3 DNA: TGTGCCAGCTCTCCCCGCATGGGACAGGCCGGGACCTATGGCTACACCTTC; CDR3 protein: CASSPRMGQAGTYGYTF
clone size: few; V gene: TRBV11-3; J gene: TRBJ2-3; D gene: TRBD1; CDR3 DNA: TGTGCCAGCCAGGGGGCCGGACATACGCAGTATTTT; CDR3 protein: CASQGAGHTQYF
clone size: .; V gene: TRBV12-3/TRBV12-4; J gene: TRBJ2-5; D gene: .; CDR3 DNA: TGTGCCAGCAGGGACTCAGGGAGTTCGGAGACCCAGTACTTC; CDR3 protein: CASRDSGSSETQYF
clone size: .; V gene: TRBV20-1; J gene: TRBJ2-1; D gene: .; CDR3 DNA: TGCAGTGCTAGAGGTGGGGGAGGCTCCTACAATGAGCAGTTCTTC; CDR3 protein: CSARGGGGSYNEQFF
clone size: once; V gene: TRBV7-3; J gene: TRBJ2-3; D gene: .; CDR3 DNA: TGTGCCACCCAGGGGCGGATAGGGATAGATACGCAGTATTTT; CDR3 protein: CATQGRIGIDTQYF
clone size: few; V gene: TRBV7-2; J gene: TRBJ2-7; D gene: TRBD2; CDR3 DNA: TGTGCCAGCAGCTCTGTTACGGGGGGGGTCAACGAGCAGTACTTC; CDR3 protein: CASSSVTGGVNEQYF
clone size: few; V gene: TRBV6-2/TRBV6-3; J gene: TRBJ2-7; D gene: .; CDR3 DNA: TGTGCCAGCAGGGAGGGAGGACGGCCCCACGAGCAGTACTTC; CDR3 protein: CASREGGRPHEQYF